Shown below are 13 T cell receptor beta chains from a single sample sequenced in a study of regulatory T cells in long-lasting Graves disease. Time point indicated: persistent/refractory GD, antithyroid drugs over 5 years with positive TRAb. Extracted PBMC RNA gave rise to the TCR library. The authors built TCR beta libraries using iRepertoire HTBI primers and Arm-PCR of CDR3 regions. TCRdb independently ran MiXCR on the multiplex PCR reads; one entry per CDR3 protein. The table shows hundreds of thousands of distinct CDR3 sequences, with 30% occurring only once. Specimen: peripheral blood mononuclear cells (PBMCs), collected when the disease was refractory, from a patient treated with antithyroid drugs. The receptors stem from a female donor with Graves disease.

The V gene is TRBV7-3, the J gene TRBJ1-1, with a tentative D call TRBD1 (5 bases). The CDR3 spans 14 residues. V shed 2 bases and J shed 3 bases, with 10 bases lying between them. In germline, CDR1 is SGHTA, CDR2 FQGTGA. CDR3 loop: CASSLEGKYTEAFF. The CDR3 region has the DNA TGTGCCAGCAGCTTAGAGGGGAAGTACACTGAAGCTTTCTTT.

Many counts were recorded for this clonotype. The rearrangement uses TRBV28 and TRBJ1-1, with a weak D call TRBD1 (6 bases). V lost 6 bases and J 1 base, leaving 21 bases between the germline ends. There are 17 residues in the CDR3. CDR1 and CDR2 (germline): MDHEN, SYDVKM. The CDR3 region is CASSPLDRSLWNTEAFF. The CDR3 region has the DNA TGTGCCAGCAGCCCCCTAGACAGGAGTCTCTGGAACACTGAAGCTTTCTTT.

The CDR3 spells CASSWQRESSRDEQFF. The CDR3 bases are TGTGCCAGCAGTTGGCAGCGGGAGAGCTCTAGGGATGAGCAGTTCTTC. The rearrangement joins TRBV12-3 or TRBV12-4 to TRBJ2-1; 8 positions match TRBD2. The CDR3 runs 16 residues. The trim removed 4 bases at V and 8 bases at J, leaving 13 bases unmatched.

This clonotype occurred many times. This chain links TRBV10-3 with TRBJ1-2; D ambiguous. The CDR3 has 14 amino acids. Germline values: CDR1 ENHRY, CDR2 SYGVKD. The V and J ends lost 4 bases and 4 bases respectively, with 13 bases between them. The CDR3 coding sequence is TGTGCCATCAGTGGAGCCGCAGCGGGCTATGGCTACACCTTC. Its protein product is CAISGAAAGYGYTF.

This chain connects TRBV5-4 to TRBJ1-2; 7 positions agree with TRBD1. V dropped 2 bases and J dropped 7; count of bases not matched to a gene: 8. From germline, CDR1 is SGHNT and CDR2 YYREEE (reference sequence). There are 14 residues in the CDR3. As DNA, the CDR3 is TGTGCCAGCAGCTTTCCAGGGGGGATCGGTGGCTACACCTTC. Protein product: CASSFPGGIGGYTF.

The chain carries TRBV20-1 and TRBJ2-7, with 11 bases fitting TRBD2. J was trimmed by 6 bases and V by 5 bases; bases with no gene match: 15. This CDR3 has 16 amino acids. Germline values: CDR1 DFQATT, CDR2 SNEGSKA (reference sequence). The CDR3 nucleotides are TGCAGTGCTTCGGGACTAGCGGCAACCCTACGGACCGAGCAGTACTTC. It is translated as CSASGLAATLRTEQYF.

This clonotype was detected a few times. This chain connects TRBV12-3 or TRBV12-4 to TRBJ1-2; no definite D call. V lost 8 bases to trimming and J lost 8 bases, with 21 bases between them. This CDR3 is 14 amino acids long. The CDR3 DNA reads as TGTGCCAGCCAGCAGTCCCCCGCCGCGGGAGGCTACACCTTC. Translating it yields CASQQSPAAGGYTF.

To note about this clonotype: Being one base from a much bigger clone, this may be a read error. The rearrangement joins TRBV6-2 or TRBV6-3 to TRBJ1-1; a weak D match, TRBD1 (6 bases). CDR1 and CDR2 from the germline V gene are MNHEY and SVGEGT. The CDR3 consists of 14 residues. Trimming cost V 6 bases and J 7 bases, with 18 bases left between them. The CDR3 DNA follows: TGTGCCAGCAGACTCCAGGCAGGGGCGGATGAAGCTTTCTTT. Translated: CASRLQAGADEAFF.

This clonotype appeared a few times. V and J are TRBV20-1 and TRBJ2-7; possibly TRBD2 for D (5 bases). CDR3 length equals 16 residues. Looked up from germline, CDR1 is DFQATT and CDR2 is SNEGSKA (reference sequence). Trimming pared 0 bases from V and 4 bases from J, leaving 19 bases between. CDR3 protein: CSARDPQTGTGYEQYF. The DNA for the CDR3 is TGCAGTGCTAGAGATCCACAGACGGGAACGGGTTACGAGCAGTACTTC.

V and J are TRBV25-1 and TRBJ1-2; D is undetermined. V was trimmed by 0 bases and J by 4 bases, leaving 3 bases between them. Germline V gene data show CDR1 as MGHDK and CDR2 as SYGVNS. The CDR3 loop spans 12 amino acids. As DNA, the CDR3 is TGTGCCAGCAGTGAATACTTCTATGGCTACACCTTC. Its translation: CASSEYFYGYTF.

V and J are TRBV20-1 and TRBJ1-6; D is unclear. The V end was cut by 5 bases, the J end by 10 bases, with 15 bases between. The CDR3 has 13 amino acids. CDR1 is DFQATT and CDR2 is SNEGSKA in the germline V gene (reference sequence). The CDR3 reads CSAVGGQSSPLHF. The CDR3 DNA follows: TGCAGTGCTGTAGGTGGGCAGAGCTCACCCCTCCACTTT.

In its sample, this clonotype was seen many times. V usage is TRBV20-1 and J usage is TRBJ2-5; 9 bases are shared with TRBD2. Germline V gene lookup returns CDR1 DFQATT and CDR2 SNEGSKA (reference sequence). This CDR3 is built from 14 residues. Losses at the gene ends were 1 base for V and 5 bases for J; bases not matched to a gene: 5. CDR3 sequence: CSARAGTSWETQYF. In DNA form, the CDR3 reads TGCAGTGCTAGAGCAGGGACTAGCTGGGAGACCCAGTACTTC.

A few counts support this clonotype. Since a much larger clone is just one base distant, this may be a read error. This chain joins TRBV2 and TRBJ1-2, with 12 nucleotides matching TRBD1. Germline V gene sequence: CDR1 SNHLY, CDR2 FYNNEI. This CDR3 is built from 15 residues. CDR3 sequence: CASSRDRGRSYGHTF. CDR3 in DNA: TGTGCCAGCAGCCGGGACAGGGGGCGCAGCTATGGCCACACCTTC.